The next 5 T cell receptor beta chains were all read from a single sample in a study of cytomegalovirus exposure and HLA in healthy donors. PCR amplification relied on 60 Vbeta primers (plus 13 Jbeta primers). Repertoires were generated with immunoSEQ multiplex PCR, while TCRdb's copy carries only in-frame clones and drops some. Of 150,000 to 200,000 clones listed, roughly 80% are singletons. Material: PBMCs. These receptors all come from a woman aged 40 to 55 in good health and CMV-seropositive.

In the case of this clone: The junction shows a germline mismatch at one end, possibly a read error. V is TRBV19 and J is TRBJ1-5; 10 nucleotides match TRBD1. There are 16 residues in the CDR3. Germline CDR1 reads LNHDA; CDR2 reads SQIVND (reference sequence). The CDR3 is CASSTPWDRGNRPQHF. CDR3 nucleotide sequence: TGTGCCAGTAGTACGCCGTGGGACAGGGGCAATCGGCCCCAGCATTTT.

This clone was counted once. The CDR3 here is CASKDSSTDTQYF. Written as DNA, the CDR3 is TGTGCCAGCAAGGACAGTAGCACAGATACGCAGTATTTT. This chain connects TRBV28 to TRBJ2-3, with a tentative D call TRBD1 (6 bases). Germline CDR1 reads MDHEN; CDR2 reads SYDVKM. The CDR3 runs 13 residues. V lost 7 bases, J lost 0 bases, and 8 bases lay in between.

V usage is TRBV19 and J usage is TRBJ2-1; the match to TRBD2 covers 9 bases. Germline lookup yields CDR1 LNHDA and CDR2 SQIVND (reference sequence). The CDR3 is 14 residues long. After removal of 3 bases from V and 5 bases from J, the junction contained 2 bases not matched to a gene. For the CDR3, the DNA is TGTGCCAGTAGTATTCTAGCGGGGAACAATGAGCAGTTCTTC. Its translation is CASSILAGNNEQFF.

The chain uses TRBV25-1 and TRBJ2-1; no firm D call. Trimming cost V 3 bases and J 1 base, with 10 bases left between them. Germline CDR1 is MGHDK and CDR2 is SYGVNS. CDR3 length: 15 residues. This chain's CDR3 is CASSDLAISYNEQFF. The CDR3 DNA is TGTGCCAGCAGTGATCTCGCGATATCCTACAATGAGCAGTTCTTC.

V is TRBV6-4 and J is TRBJ2-1; 11 bases fit TRBD2. Losses at the gene ends were 8 bases for V and 8 bases for J; bases not matched to a gene: 8. This CDR3 is 14 amino acids long. The germline V gene encodes CDR1 MRHNA and CDR2 SNTAGT. The CDR3 loop is CASALAGESYEQFF. The CDR3 DNA reads as TGTGCCAGCGCACTAGCGGGAGAGTCCTATGAGCAGTTCTTC.